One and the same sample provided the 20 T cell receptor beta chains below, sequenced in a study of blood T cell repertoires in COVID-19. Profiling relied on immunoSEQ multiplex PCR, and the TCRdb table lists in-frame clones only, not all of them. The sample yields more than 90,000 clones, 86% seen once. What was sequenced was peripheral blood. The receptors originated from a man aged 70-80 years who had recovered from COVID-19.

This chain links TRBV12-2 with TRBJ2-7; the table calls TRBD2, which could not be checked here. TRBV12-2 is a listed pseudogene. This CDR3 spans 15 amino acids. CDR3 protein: CASRLDGGGSYEQYF. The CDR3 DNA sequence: TGTGCAAGTCGCTTAGATGGAGGAGGGTCCTACGAGCAGTACTTC.

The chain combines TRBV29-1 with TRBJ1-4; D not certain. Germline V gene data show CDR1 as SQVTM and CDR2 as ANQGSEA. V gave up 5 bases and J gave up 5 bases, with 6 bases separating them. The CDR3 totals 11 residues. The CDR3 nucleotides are TGCAGCGTTAAGGAGAATGAAAAACTGTTTTTT. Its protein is CSVKENEKLFF.

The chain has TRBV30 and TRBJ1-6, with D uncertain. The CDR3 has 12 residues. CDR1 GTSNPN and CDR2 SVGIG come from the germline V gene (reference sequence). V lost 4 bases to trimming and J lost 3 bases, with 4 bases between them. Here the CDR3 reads CAWTVYNSPLHF. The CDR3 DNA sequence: TGTGCCTGGACAGTCTATAATTCACCCCTCCACTTT.

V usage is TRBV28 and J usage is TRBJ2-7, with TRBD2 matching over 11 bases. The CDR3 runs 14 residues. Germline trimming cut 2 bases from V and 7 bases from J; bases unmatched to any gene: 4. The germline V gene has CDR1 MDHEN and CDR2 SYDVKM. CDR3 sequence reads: CASSLLAGGGEQYF. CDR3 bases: TGTGCCAGCAGTTTACTAGCGGGAGGCGGGGAGCAGTACTTC.

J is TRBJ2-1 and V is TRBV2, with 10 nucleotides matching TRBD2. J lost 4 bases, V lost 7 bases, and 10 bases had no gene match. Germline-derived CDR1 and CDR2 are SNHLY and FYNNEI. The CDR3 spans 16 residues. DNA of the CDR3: TGTGCCAGCATAACCCTAGCGGGGGCCCATTACAATGAGCAGTTCTTC. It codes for CASITLAGAHYNEQFF. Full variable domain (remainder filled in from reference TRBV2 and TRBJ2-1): EPEVTQTPSHQVTQMGQEVILRCVPISNHLYFYWYRQILGQKVEFLVSFYNNEISEKSEIFDDQFSVERPDGSNFTLKIRSTKLEDSAMYFCASITLAGAHYNEQFFGPGTRLTVL.

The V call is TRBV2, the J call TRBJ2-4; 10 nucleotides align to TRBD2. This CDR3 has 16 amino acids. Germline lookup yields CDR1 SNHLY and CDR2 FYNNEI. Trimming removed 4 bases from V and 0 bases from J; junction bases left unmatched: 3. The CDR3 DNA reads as TGTGCCAGCAGTGGACTAGCGGGCCTAGCCAAAAACATTCAGTACTTC. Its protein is CASSGLAGLAKNIQYF. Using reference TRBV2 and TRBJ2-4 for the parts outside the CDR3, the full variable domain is EPEVTQTPSHQVTQMGQEVILRCVPISNHLYFYWYRQILGQKVEFLVSFYNNEISEKSEIFDDQFSVERPDGSNFTLKIRSTKLEDSAMYFCASSGLAGLAKNIQYFGAGTRLSVL.

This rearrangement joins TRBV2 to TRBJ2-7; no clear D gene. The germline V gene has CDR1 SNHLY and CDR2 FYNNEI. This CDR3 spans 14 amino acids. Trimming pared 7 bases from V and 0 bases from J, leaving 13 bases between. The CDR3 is CASKGAQSSYEQYF. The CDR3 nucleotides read TGTGCCAGCAAAGGAGCTCAAAGCTCCTACGAGCAGTACTTC.

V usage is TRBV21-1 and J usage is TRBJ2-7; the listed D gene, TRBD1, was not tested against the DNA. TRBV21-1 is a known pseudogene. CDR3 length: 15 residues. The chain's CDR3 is CASSLQGKGSYEQYF. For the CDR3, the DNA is TGTGCCAGCAGCCTCCAGGGTAAGGGGTCCTACGAGCAGTACTTC.

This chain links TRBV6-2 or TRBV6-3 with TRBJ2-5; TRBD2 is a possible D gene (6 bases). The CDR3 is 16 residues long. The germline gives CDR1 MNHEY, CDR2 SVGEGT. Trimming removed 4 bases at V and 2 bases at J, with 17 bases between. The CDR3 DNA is TGTGCCAGCAGTTCCCCCAGACTAGTGGGGCAAGAGACCCAGTACTTC. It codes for CASSSPRLVGQETQYF.

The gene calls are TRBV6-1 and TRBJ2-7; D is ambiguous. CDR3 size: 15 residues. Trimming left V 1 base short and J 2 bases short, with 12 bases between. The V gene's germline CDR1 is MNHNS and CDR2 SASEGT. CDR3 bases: TGTGCCAGCAGTGAAGAGGCAGGTCGTACCTACGAGCAGTACTTC. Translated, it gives CASSEEAGRTYEQYF.

The CDR3 region has the DNA TGTGCCAACCGAGACAGGGGGGCCTACGAGCAGTACTTC. The encoded protein is CANRDRGAYEQYF. V is TRBV6-5 and J is TRBJ2-7; 9 nucleotides line up with TRBD1. V was pared by 10 bases and J by 2 bases, with 6 bases of the junction left unmatched. This CDR3 spans 13 amino acids. From germline, CDR1 is MNHEY and CDR2 SVGAGI.

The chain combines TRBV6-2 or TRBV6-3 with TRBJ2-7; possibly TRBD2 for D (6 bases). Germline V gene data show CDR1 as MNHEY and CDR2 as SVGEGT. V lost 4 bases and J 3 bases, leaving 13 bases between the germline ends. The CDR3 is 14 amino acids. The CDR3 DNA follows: TGTGCCAGCAGTTCCCGGGGCGGGGTCTACGAGCAGTACTTC. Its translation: CASSSRGGVYEQYF.

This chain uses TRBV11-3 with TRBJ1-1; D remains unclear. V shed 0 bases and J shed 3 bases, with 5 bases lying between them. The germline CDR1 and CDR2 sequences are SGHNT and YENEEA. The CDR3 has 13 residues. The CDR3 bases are TGTGCCAGCAGCTTAGATAGCGACACTGAAGCTTTCTTT. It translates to CASSLDSDTEAFF.

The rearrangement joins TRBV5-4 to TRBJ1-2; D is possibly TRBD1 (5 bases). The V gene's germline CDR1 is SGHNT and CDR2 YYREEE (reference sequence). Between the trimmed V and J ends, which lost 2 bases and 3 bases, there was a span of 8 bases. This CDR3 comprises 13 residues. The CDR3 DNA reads TGTGCCAGCAGCTTTGGGGGGGACTATGGCTACACCTTC. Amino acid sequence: CASSFGGDYGYTF.

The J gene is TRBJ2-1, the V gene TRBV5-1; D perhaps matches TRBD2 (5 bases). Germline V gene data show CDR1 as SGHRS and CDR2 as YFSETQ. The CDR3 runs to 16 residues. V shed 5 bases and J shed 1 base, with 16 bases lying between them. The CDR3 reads CASSFTSSSSYNEQFF. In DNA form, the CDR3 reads TGCGCCAGCAGTTTTACTAGTTCATCGTCCTACAATGAGCAGTTCTTC. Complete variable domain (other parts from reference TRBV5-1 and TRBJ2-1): KAGVTQTPRYLIKTRGQQVTLSCSPISGHRSVSWYQQTPGQGLQFLFEYFSETQRNKGNFPGRFSGRQFSNSRSEMNVSTLELGDSALYLCASSFTSSSSYNEQFFGPGTRLTVL.

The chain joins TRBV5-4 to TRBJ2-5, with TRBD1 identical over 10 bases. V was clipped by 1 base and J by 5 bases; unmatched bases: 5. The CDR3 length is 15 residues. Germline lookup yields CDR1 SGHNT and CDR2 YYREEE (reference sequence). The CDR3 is CASSLRGTGAETQYF. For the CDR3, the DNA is TGTGCCAGCAGCTTGCGGGGGACAGGGGCTGAGACCCAGTACTTC.

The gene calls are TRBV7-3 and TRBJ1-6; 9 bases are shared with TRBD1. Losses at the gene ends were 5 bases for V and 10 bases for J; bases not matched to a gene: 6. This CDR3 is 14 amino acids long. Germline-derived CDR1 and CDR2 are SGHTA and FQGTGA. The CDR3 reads CASSTGTGQSPLHF. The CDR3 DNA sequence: TGTGCCAGCAGCACCGGGACAGGGCAGTCACCCCTCCACTTT.

The CDR3 here is CASSRLAGTQETQYF. The CDR3 region has the DNA TGTGCCAGCAGTCGACTAGCGGGGACCCAAGAGACCCAGTACTTC. The V call is TRBV2, the J call TRBJ2-5, with TRBD2 identical over 11 bases. The CDR3 has 15 amino acids. V shed 5 bases, J shed 1 base, and the junction held 3 bases outside the gene matches. Per germline, CDR1 SNHLY and CDR2 FYNNEI. Together with reference TRBV2 and TRBJ2-5, the CDR3 gives the full variable domain: EPEVTQTPSHQVTQMGQEVILRCVPISNHLYFYWYRQILGQKVEFLVSFYNNEISEKSEIFDDQFSVERPDGSNFTLKIRSTKLEDSAMYFCASSRLAGTQETQYFGPGTRLLVL.

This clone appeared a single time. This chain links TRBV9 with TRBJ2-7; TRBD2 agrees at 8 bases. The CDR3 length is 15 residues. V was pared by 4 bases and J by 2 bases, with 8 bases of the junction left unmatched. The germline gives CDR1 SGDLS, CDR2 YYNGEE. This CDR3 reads CASSPSGSYTYEQYF. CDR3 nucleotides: TGTGCCAGCAGCCCCAGCGGGAGCTACACCTACGAGCAGTACTTC.

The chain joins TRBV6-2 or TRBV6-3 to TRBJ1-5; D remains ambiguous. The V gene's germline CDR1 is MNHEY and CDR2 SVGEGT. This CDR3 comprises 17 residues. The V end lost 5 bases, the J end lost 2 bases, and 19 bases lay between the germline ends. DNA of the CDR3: TGTGCCAGCAGTCGGGCGCGGGGATGGGGAGGCAATCAGCCCCAGCATTTT. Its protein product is CASSRARGWGGNQPQHF.